The TCR beta chain under discussion was sequenced for a study of blood T cells in healthy people across ages (dated by TCRdb to about 2015). Some background on the complete study: Template switching captured roughly one uniquely barcoded TCR beta cDNA molecule per two T cells in model experiments. Four age groups were formed from the donors: young (average about 15 years), middle-aged (approximately 41), aged (approximately 60) and long-lived (82). To avoid experimental bias, donors of different ages were spread randomly across the sequencing lanes. For two donors (one aged 18 to 29 and one aged 80 or older), the study analyzed two additional independent replicas of 1 million unique cDNA reads from the same blood draw. Using deep sequencing normalized with unique cDNA molecular identifiers, the study measured how TCR beta repertoire diversity changes with age. The full study reports these points: Compared with the aged group, the long-lived group had more naive CD4+ T cells, fewer expanded clones and increased TCR diversity, suggesting age selection. The CMV infection status of donors was not known, potentially confounding age-related changes in expanded clonotypes. Observed TCR beta diversity correlated strongly with the percentage of naive T cells measured by flow cytometry. As age increased, observed TCR beta diversity per million T cells dropped in a roughly linear way, and a significant reduction was already evident by age around 41. Estimates of total diversity from one million sequenced T cells were regarded as lower bounds and underestimates. Since profiling was done on bulk unsorted PBMCs, naive and antigen-experienced compartments could not be conclusively compared.

The donors were roughly 39 Caucasian individuals from Russia, aged about 6 to 100 years, who were systemically healthy. Around 10 milliliters of peripheral blood were collected from each donor into EDTA-treated Vacutainer tubes. Ficoll-Paque density-gradient centrifugation was used to isolate PBMCs, with at least 7 million per sample. Total RNA, at least 6 micrograms per sample, was extracted from PBMCs with Trizol reagent. The percentages of naive CD45RAhigh/CD27high T cells were determined by flow cytometry on a PBMC aliquot from every donor. Libraries were made using 5' RACE. Data came from an Illumina HiSeq 2500. A second PCR of 7 to 11 cycles was performed with a sample-barcoded 5' primer and a J-beta primer mix. A template-switch 5' adaptor carrying 12 random nucleotides introduced a unique molecular identifier onto each TCR beta cDNA molecule. Each sample yielded at least 2.5 million CDR3-containing paired-end reads. All of the RNA was converted into first-strand cDNA using the Mint cDNA synthesis kit, with a TRBC-specific oligonucleotide serving as the primer. Following uracil-DNA glycosylase treatment, all cDNA underwent a first 18-cycle PCR with the universal primers M1SS and BC2_uni_R. In the paper's pipeline: Normalization of each sample was performed by random selection of 1 million high-quality reads, each carrying a distinct molecular identifier. Instead of being binned into consensus sequences, reads that shared molecular identifiers were thrown out. MiTCR, run with a Q25 quality threshold and the strictest error-elimination algorithm, handled CDR3 identification, clonotype clustering and error correction. Lower-bound total TCR beta diversity was estimated with a nonparametric unseen species model using Euler transformation. Clones were called with MiXCR by TCRdb after fastp trimmed the public reads at Q25, and only in-frame beta chains were retained. Merged by CDR3 protein, the rows form single entries marked with the most common genes and DNA. The V and J calls follow TCRdb's processing rather than the paper's. This sample holds about 1.6 million distinct CDR3 sequences; about 31% were observed only once. Clones ranked in the top ten supply 10% to 12% of the sample.

This clonotype was seen more than once but under ten times. The target of this receptor is not known. It has no much larger one-base neighbor in the sample; base qualities were not kept. Specimen: blood. The clonotype was recovered from a woman aged 30 to 39 in good health.

The nucleotides read TGCAGCGTTGAGGGGACAGTCTCCTACAATGAGCAGTTCTTC. This encodes CSVEGTVSYNEQFF. The chain is encoded by TRBV29-1 joined to TRBJ2-1; 7 bases in between match TRBD1. V and J are trimmed by 3 bases and 0 bases, and the gene matches miss 2 bases of the junction. CDR1 and CDR2 are read off the germline V gene as SQVTM and ANQGSEA. The CDR3 runs 14 residues from the cysteine to the phenylalanine. The retained sequence is limited to the CDR3, 42 bases, with the frame set at the first base.